This T cell receptor beta chain originates from a study of shared clonotypes between healthy human individuals. Study overall: Donors had three CD4 naive, three CD4 memory, two CD8 naive and one CD8 memory plate apiece.

About this clone: Antigen unknown.

CD4+ cell separation produced CD45RA+ naive and CD45RA-negative memory subsets. TCRdb keeps only in-frame clones here, not all; method: immunoSEQ multiplex PCR. The sample lists about 2 million clones, roughly 95% occurring once. Study observations and caveats: Clonotypes shared by all four sorted-subset donors had higher generation probabilities than non-shared clonotypes. Richness estimates generally favored naive over memory subsets.

Sequencing used naive CD4+ T cells sorted from blood. Indicated subset: CD45RA+ positively selected. The TCR sequence derives from a man younger than 35 in good health.

In DNA, the CDR3 is TGTGCCAGCAGTTACGCGGCCAGGGGAGACCAGCCCCAGCATTTT. It is translated as CASSYAARGDQPQHF. The chain couples TRBV6-5 to TRBJ1-5, with D maybe TRBD1 (6 bases). Germline V gene sequence: CDR1 MNHEY, CDR2 SVGAGI. V lost 2 bases to trimming and J lost 7 bases, with 15 bases between them. The CDR3 is 15 amino acids.